These T cell receptor beta chains were read from a single sample in a study of cytomegalovirus exposure and HLA in healthy donors. The data were produced by immunoSEQ multiplex PCR, yet TCRdb's version contains in-frame clones alone and is incomplete. Recorded for this sample: approximately 100,000 clones. Material: PBMCs. The receptors come from a man between 40 and 49 years old in good health and CMV-seronegative. Both conserved end residues are part of each CDR3. Each record gives: J gene, V gene, CDR3 protein.

TRBJ1-6 TRBV7-2 CASRWTVDSPLHF
TRBJ1-6 TRBV9 CASSVAGGGSPLHF
TRBJ2-5 TRBV7-9 CASRQGSGETQYF
TRBJ2-3 TRBV7-6 CASSLDIGGWGTDTQYF
TRBJ2-6 TRBV2 CASSGYRASGANVLTF
TRBJ2-3 TRBV7-9 CASSYGRGRGDTQYF
TRBJ2-1 TRBV5-1 CASSLKLAGGPNEQFF
TRBJ2-1 TRBV7-9 CASSEGGRGDNEQFF
TRBJ1-2 TRBV27 CASRPADRVGIGYTF
TRBJ2-5 TRBV4-2 CASSQGTGDGETQYF
TRBJ2-3 TRBV11-3 CASSLEGGSDTQYF
TRBJ1-3 TRBV7-9 CASSPPLLRPTGNTIYF
TRBJ1-5 TRBV28 CASSFSTGQGIPRNQPQHF
TRBJ2-3 TRBV2 CASSEARGGYGSTDTQYF
TRBJ2-3 TRBV30 CAWSVGPGQGEKADTQYF
TRBJ1-2 TRBV6-4 CASSDFQGAGGYTF
TRBJ2-3 TRBV6-5 CASSPRLATDTQYF
TRBJ2-7 TRBV5-1 CASSLEAGTSYEQYF